This TCR beta chain was identified in a study of blood T cell repertoires in COVID-19. Study in general: From the United States, Italy and Spain came samples of acute and convalescent COVID-19. The cDNA or gDNA used as material had been derived from T cells, B-cell-depleted T cells, or PBMCs.

CDR1 and CDR2 (germline): SGHNT, YYREEE (reference sequence). J was trimmed by 5 bases and V by 4 bases; bases with no gene match: 4. This CDR3 region has 13 residues. In the authors' methods: Cell counts per sample came from amplifying reference gene primers. Clones were sequenced by immunoSEQ multiplex PCR, and TCRdb holds only the in-frame ones, with some missing. That table gives V, J and clone size, and the DNA gave D and trimming. The sample lists 60,000 or so clones, 70% to 90% seen once, with about 9% in the top ten. The chain employs TRBV5-4 and TRBJ2-5; 8 nucleotides line up with TRBD2. This receptor was identified in a human donor with active COVID-19. The donor label of this sample is uncertain. Sample: peripheral blood. CDR3 DNA sequence: TGTGCCAGCAGCGCCACTAGCGGTGAGACCCAGTACTTC. It codes for CASSATSGETQYF.